Listed here is a single T cell receptor beta chain. It is likely a read error: a sequence one base away is far more abundant. This specimen includes other DNA sequences encoding the same CDR3. This sample is part of a study of shared clonotypes between healthy human individuals. Several immunoSEQ plates received, in even portions, the genomic DNA of each subset. The table came from immunoSEQ multiplex PCR; TCRdb's copy has only in-frame clones and leaves some out. Here the sample spans about 1.1 million clones, about 80% being singletons. Each sample came from a Caucasian adult donor living in Nashville, Tennessee. Germline assignment: CDR1 DFQATT and CDR2 SNEGSKA (reference sequence). The CDR3 has 11 residues. V lost 6 bases and J lost 13, with 16 bases in between.

The sample comprised memory CD4+ T cells from PBMCs. The subset: CD45RA-negative fraction. V is TRBV20-1 and J is TRBJ2-4; D could derive from TRBD1 or TRBD2 (5 bases each). This clonotype was sampled from a man younger than 30 in good health. Some clones in this sample may be carry-over from other donors' samples. CDR3 bases: TGCAGTGCCAGGTCCGGGACCATCCAGTACTTC. Residues: CSARSGTIQYF.